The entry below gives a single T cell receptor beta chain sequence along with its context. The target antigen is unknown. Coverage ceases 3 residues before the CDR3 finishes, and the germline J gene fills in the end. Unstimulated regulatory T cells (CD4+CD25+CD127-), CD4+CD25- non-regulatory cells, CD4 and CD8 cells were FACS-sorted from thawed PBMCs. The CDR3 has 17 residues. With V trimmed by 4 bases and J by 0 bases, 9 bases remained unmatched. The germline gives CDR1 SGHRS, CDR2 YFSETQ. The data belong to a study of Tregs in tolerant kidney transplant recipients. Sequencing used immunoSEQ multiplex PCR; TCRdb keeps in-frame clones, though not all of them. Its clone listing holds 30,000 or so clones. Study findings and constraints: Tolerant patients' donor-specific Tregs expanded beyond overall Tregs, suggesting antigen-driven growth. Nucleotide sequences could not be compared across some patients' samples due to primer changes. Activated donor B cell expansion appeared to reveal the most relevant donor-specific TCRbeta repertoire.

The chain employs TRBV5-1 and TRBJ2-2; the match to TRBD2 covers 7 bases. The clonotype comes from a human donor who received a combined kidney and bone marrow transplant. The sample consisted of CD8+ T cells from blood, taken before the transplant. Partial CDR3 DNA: TGCGCCAGCAGCCCGGTCTCGGGACTAACGAACACCGGGGAG. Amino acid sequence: CASSPVSGLTNTGE. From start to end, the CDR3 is CASSPVSGLTNTGELFF.